The 28 T cell receptor beta chains below all came from one sample that was sequenced in a study of T cells in Graves' hyperthyroidism and ophthalmopathy. The investigators amplified TCR beta CDR3 regions from RNA transcripts. During a first-round RT-PCR of the TCR CDR3, the HTBI primer set was used. TCRdb processed the multiplex PCR reads anew with MiXCR; each CDR3 protein has one entry. The sample consists of about 380,000 distinct CDR3 sequences, 15% to 20% of them appearing once. Input material: blood. Receptors originate from a man between 18 and 29 years old with Graves' ophthalmopathy.

The chain has TRBV7-9 and TRBJ1-3, with D unclear. Germline values: CDR1 SEHNR, CDR2 FQNEAQ (reference sequence). The CDR3 extends over 15 amino acids. Trimming took 5 bases from V and 0 from J, leaving 11 bases between them. CDR3 loop: CASSPGKSSGNTIYF. The CDR3 DNA follows: TGTGCCAGCAGCCCCGGGAAGAGCTCTGGAAACACCATATATTTT.

The chain couples TRBV29-1 to TRBJ1-2; TRBD1 matches 7 bases. The CDR3 is 13 amino acids. Germline CDR1 and CDR2: SQVTM and ANQGSEA. With 6 bases clipped from V and 13 bases from J, the junction kept 17 bases outside the gene matches. The CDR3 DNA reads as TGCAGCGTCGCATCGGGACAGTCCACTCTACCCACCTTC. Translated: CSVASGQSTLPTF.

At least ten counts were recorded for this clonotype. V gene TRBV2 combines with J gene TRBJ2-2, with D tentatively TRBD1 (6 bases). V was cut by 4 bases and J by 6 bases, with 15 bases left in between. This CDR3 spans 15 amino acids. Germline CDR1 reads SNHLY; CDR2 reads FYNNEI. This CDR3 is CASSAGDVGAGELFF. CDR3 bases: TGTGCCAGCAGTGCAGGGGATGTGGGGGCCGGGGAGCTGTTTTTT.

In its sample, this clonotype was seen a few times. V is TRBV7-9 and J is TRBJ2-7; D gene unclear. There are 13 residues in the CDR3. The V end lost 1 base, the J end lost 0 bases, and 4 bases lay between the germline ends. Germline lookup yields CDR1 SEHNR and CDR2 FQNEAQ (reference sequence). CDR3 region: CASSLGYSYEQYF. In nucleotides, the CDR3 is TGTGCCAGCAGCTTAGGGTACTCCTACGAGCAGTACTTC. The variable domain in full, with the rest retrieved from reference TRBV7-9 and TRBJ2-7, is DTGVSQNPRHKITKRGQNVTFRCDPISEHNRLYWYRQTLGQGPEFLTYFQNEAQLEKSRLLSDRFSAERPKGSFSTLEIQRTEQGDSAMYLCASSLGYSYEQYFGPGTRLTVT.

In this sample, this clonotype turned up many times. CDR3 bases: TGTGCCAGCCGCCGGGACAGGGATTCCGGGGAGCTGTTTTTT. It yields the protein CASRRDRDSGELFF. V gene TRBV2 combines with J gene TRBJ2-2, with 9 nucleotides matching TRBD1. This CDR3 comprises 14 residues. Per germline, CDR1 SNHLY and CDR2 FYNNEI. V gave up 8 bases and J gave up 6 bases; unmatched junction bases: 7.

The sample holds one count of this clonotype. Given a much more abundant clone one base away, this may be a read error. V gene TRBV5-1 combines with J gene TRBJ2-7, with 8 bases aligning to TRBD2. V shed 1 base and J 4 bases; nucleotides not matched to a gene: 7. Per germline, CDR1 SGHRS and CDR2 YFSETQ. CDR3 length: 15 amino acids. The CDR3 DNA reads as TGCGCCAGCAGCTTGTTAGCGGGGTATTTGTACGAGCAGTACTTC. It is translated as CASSLLAGYLYEQYF.

This clonotype was detected a few times. This CDR3 is CATSKLNGDEQFF. The CDR3, as DNA: TGTGCCACCTCCAAACTGAACGGGGATGAGCAGTTCTTC. The chain combines TRBV10-3 with TRBJ2-1, with D possibly TRBD2 on 5 matching bases. The CDR3 contains 13 residues. Germline V gives CDR1 ENHRY, CDR2 SYGVKD. Trimming took 10 bases from V and 8 from J, leaving 18 bases between them.

V usage is TRBV20-1 and J usage is TRBJ1-2; 9 bases are shared with TRBD1. This CDR3 has 12 amino acids. CDR1 and CDR2 from the germline V gene are DFQATT and SNEGSKA (reference sequence). After removal of 6 bases from V and 8 bases from J, the junction contained 7 bases not matched to a gene. The CDR3 nucleotides are TGCAGTGCCCCCCGGACAGGGGACGGCTACACCTTC. Its translation: CSAPRTGDGYTF.

This clonotype has a count of ten or more. The chain is built from TRBV13 and TRBJ1-3; D is perhaps TRBD1 (6 bases). This CDR3 has 18 residues. The V end lost 0 bases, the J end lost 3 bases, and 18 bases lay between the germline ends. Germline-derived CDR1 and CDR2 are PRHDT and FYEKMQ (reference sequence). Here the CDR3 DNA reads TGTGCCAGCAGCTTAGGGCGGAAACAGGGTTTTTATGGAAACACCATATATTTT. Protein: CASSLGRKQGFYGNTIYF.

The CDR3 spells CATSREGGNTEAFF. In DNA form, the CDR3 reads TGTGCCACCAGCAGGGAAGGGGGGAACACTGAAGCTTTCTTT. The chain recombines TRBV15 with TRBJ1-1, with D tentatively TRBD1 (6 bases). CDR3 size: 14 residues. The germline V gene encodes CDR1 LNHNV and CDR2 YYDKDF (reference sequence). Trimming shortened V by 3 bases and J by 1 base, and 9 bases separated the two germline ends. The whole variable domain, remainder taken from reference TRBV15 and TRBJ1-1, is DAMVIQNPRYQVTQFGKPVTLSCSQTLNHNVMYWYQQKSSQAPKLLFHYYDKDFNNEADTPDNFQSRRPNTSFCFLDIRSPGLGDTAMYLCATSREGGNTEAFFGQGTRLTVV.

The rearrangement uses TRBV3-1 and TRBJ1-1; D is ambiguous. V lost 4 bases and J 5 bases, leaving 14 bases between the germline ends. The CDR3 is 14 amino acids. Germline values: CDR1 LGHDT, CDR2 YNNKEL (reference sequence). CDR3 loop: CASSPQVRGTEAFF. For the CDR3, the DNA is TGTGCCAGCAGCCCGCAGGTCCGAGGGACTGAAGCTTTCTTT.

In its sample, this clonotype was seen many times. This chain links TRBV5-1 with TRBJ1-1; TRBD1 aligns across 9 bases. CDR1 and CDR2 from the germline V gene are SGHRS and YFSETQ. The CDR3 runs to 14 residues. V lost 4 bases to trimming and J lost 1 base; unmatched junction nucleotides: 2. The CDR3 here is CASSVDRGNTEAFF. In DNA form, the CDR3 reads TGCGCCAGCAGCGTGGACAGGGGGAACACTGAAGCTTTCTTT.

The V gene is TRBV6-1, the J gene TRBJ2-3; TRBD2 agrees at 10 bases. In germline, CDR1 is MNHNS, CDR2 SASEGT. This CDR3 is built from 13 residues. The junction had 3 bases not matched to a gene; V was cut back by 10 bases and J by 2 bases. This CDR3 reads CAIGLADTDTQYF. Here the CDR3 DNA reads TGTGCCATTGGACTAGCGGACACAGATACGCAGTATTTT.

This clonotype was picked up a small number of times. This chain connects TRBV20-1 to TRBJ1-5; maybe TRBD1 (5 bases). Germline V CDR1 and CDR2: DFQATT, SNEGSKA (reference sequence). CDR3 length: 16 residues. Deletions cut 0 bases from V and 0 bases from J, with 12 bases between. The CDR3 reads CSARDPGTGSNQPQHF. For the CDR3, the DNA is TGCAGTGCTAGAGATCCAGGGACGGGTAGCAATCAGCCCCAGCATTTT.

To note about this clonotype: A much more abundant neighbour one base away suggests this may be a read error. The chain links TRBV20-1 to TRBJ2-7, with a tentative D call TRBD2 (6 bases). V gave up 8 bases and J gave up 4 bases, with 24 bases separating them. CDR1 and CDR2 from the germline V gene are DFQATT and SNEGSKA (reference sequence). This CDR3 has 15 residues. The CDR3 here is CSFLASSGSWYEQYF. In DNA, the CDR3 is TGCAGTTTTTTGGCATCCTCCGGGAGTTGGTACGAGCAGTACTTC.

This clonotype occurred many times. The chain joins TRBV6-1 to TRBJ1-2, with TRBD1 as a possible D gene (6 bases). The CDR3 runs 13 residues. Germline V gene data show CDR1 as MNHNS and CDR2 as SASEGT. The germline V and J ends were trimmed by 6 bases and 2 bases, with 10 bases remaining between them. CDR3 DNA sequence: TGTGCCAGCAGAAAAACAGGGAACTATGGCTACACCTTC. Encoded protein: CASRKTGNYGYTF.

This clonotype was detected a few times. The CDR3 nucleotides are TGTGCCAGCAGCCCCCTCCGAGGAACCGGGGAGCTGTTTTTT. It is translated as CASSPLRGTGELFF. This sequence joins TRBV6-2 or TRBV6-3 and TRBJ2-2; no reliable D call. The CDR3 runs 14 residues. Trimming pared 6 bases from V and 5 bases from J, leaving 13 bases between. Germline V gene data show CDR1 as MNHEY and CDR2 as SVGEGT.

This clonotype was observed a handful of times. This chain's CDR3 is CASSDPRWGAYGYTF. CDR3 in DNA: TGCGCCAGCAGTGACCCCCGTTGGGGTGCCTATGGCTACACCTTC. This chain joins TRBV10-1 and TRBJ1-2; D is ambiguous. The CDR3 covers 15 residues. The ends were cut back, 3 bases at V and 4 bases at J, with 15 bases in the middle. Per the germline V gene, CDR1 is WNHNN and CDR2 is SYGVQD (reference sequence).

The table lists this clonotype with a few counts. The V call is TRBV7-9, the J call TRBJ1-4; D gene unclear. The germline gives CDR1 SEHNR, CDR2 FQNEAQ (reference sequence). The CDR3 spans 15 residues. V gave up 3 bases and J gave up 4 bases, with 12 bases separating them. The CDR3 sequence: CASSFDLRGNEKLFF. The DNA of the CDR3 is TGTGCCAGCAGCTTCGACCTGCGGGGTAATGAAAAACTGTTTTTT. Variable domain in full (rest from reference TRBV7-9 and TRBJ1-4): DTGVSQNPRHKITKRGQNVTFRCDPISEHNRLYWYRQTLGQGPEFLTYFQNEAQLEKSRLLSDRFSAERPKGSFSTLEIQRTEQGDSAMYLCASSFDLRGNEKLFFGSGTQLSVL.

There are many counts of this clonotype. This chain uses TRBV12-3 or TRBV12-4 with TRBJ2-7, with D possibly being TRBD1 or TRBD2 (6 bases each). Trimming pared 5 bases from V and 1 base from J, leaving 12 bases between. There are 14 residues in the CDR3. In DNA, the CDR3 is TGTGCCAGCAGTCCCAAGGGGGGTTCCTACGAGCAGTACTTC. Protein sequence: CASSPKGGSYEQYF.

This clonotype was seen many times. This chain links TRBV10-2 with TRBJ1-2, with D hard to call. This CDR3 has 15 amino acids. V lost 0 bases, J lost 7 bases, and 15 bases lay in between. Germline V gene lookup returns CDR1 WSHSY and CDR2 SAAADI. The CDR3 is CASSESGDPSGGYTF. The CDR3 bases are TGCGCCAGCAGTGAGTCCGGAGACCCCAGCGGTGGCTACACCTTC.

The table lists this clonotype with many counts. This chain uses TRBV12-3 or TRBV12-4 with TRBJ1-5, with no clear D. The CDR3 spans 13 residues. Trimming stripped 2 bases from V and 8 bases from J, with 10 bases between. DNA of the CDR3: TGTGCCAGCAGTTTATCCGGGCTTAAGCCCCAGCATTTT. It translates to CASSLSGLKPQHF.

The chain combines TRBV20-1 with TRBJ1-6; tentative D call: TRBD1 (5 bases). The V gene lost 6 bases and the J gene lost 6 bases, with 6 bases spanning the gap. Germline CDR1 and CDR2: DFQATT and SNEGSKA (reference sequence). This CDR3 contains 11 residues. The CDR3 sequence is CSAGGNSPLHF. The CDR3 DNA reads TGCAGTGCGGGGGGTAATTCACCCCTCCACTTT.

V and J are TRBV6-1 and TRBJ2-6; D is ambiguous. This CDR3 is 13 amino acids long. CDR1 and CDR2 (germline): MNHNS, SASEGT. V dropped 8 bases and J dropped 3 bases, with 8 bases sitting between them. The CDR3 nucleotides are TGTGCCAGCGGGCATTTTGGGGCCAACGTCCTGACTTTC. Translated: CASGHFGANVLTF.

In the case of this clonotype: A read error may explain this, as a much larger clone is one base away. The chain joins TRBV7-9 to TRBJ2-3; perhaps TRBD1 as D (5 bases). The CDR3 covers 13 residues. With 5 bases removed from V and 5 bases from J, the gap between germline ends came to 11 bases. CDR1 is SEHNR and CDR2 is FQNEAQ in the germline V gene (reference sequence). CDR3 sequence (DNA): TGTGCCAGCAGCCAGGGTTGGGGAGATACGCAGTATTTT. It yields the protein CASSQGWGDTQYF.

This clonotype occurred a few times. V gene TRBV11-2 combines with J gene TRBJ2-1; 7 positions agree with TRBD2. The CDR3 consists of 14 residues. V lost 5 bases and J lost 5; bases outside the gene matches: 6. Germline V lookup: CDR1 SGHAT, CDR2 FQNNGV. CDR3 DNA: TGTGCCAGCAGCCTCCGGAGCGGGAACAATGAGCAGTTCTTC. Its translation is CASSLRSGNNEQFF. The whole variable domain, remainder taken from reference TRBV11-2 and TRBJ2-1, is EAGVAQSPRYKIIEKRQSVAFWCNPISGHATLYWYQQILGQGPKLLIQFQNNGVVDDSQLPKDRFSAERLKGVDSTLKIQPAKLEDSAVYLCASSLRSGNNEQFFGPGTRLTVL.

This clonotype occurred a few times. This chain joins TRBV13 and TRBJ2-2, with 8 bases fitting TRBD1. V lost 4 bases, J lost 6 bases, and 7 bases stayed unmatched. Germline values: CDR1 PRHDT, CDR2 FYEKMQ (reference sequence). This CDR3 contains 15 residues. The CDR3 bases are TGTGCCAGCAGCTCAAATTTACAGGGGGCCGGGGAGCTGTTTTTT. As protein: CASSSNLQGAGELFF.

The chain uses TRBV5-1 and TRBJ1-1; 12 bases line up with TRBD1. V trimming: 4 bases; J trimming: 7 bases; junction bases outside the gene matches: 8. The V gene's germline CDR1 is SGHRS and CDR2 YFSETQ. This CDR3 is built from 15 residues. The CDR3 coding sequence is TGCGCCAGCAGCCCCATCCGGGACAGGGGGCTTGAAGCTTTCTTT. It codes for CASSPIRDRGLEAFF. Full variable domain (missing parts from reference TRBV5-1 and TRBJ1-1): KAGVTQTPRYLIKTRGQQVTLSCSPISGHRSVSWYQQTPGQGLQFLFEYFSETQRNKGNFPGRFSGRQFSNSRSEMNVSTLELGDSALYLCASSPIRDRGLEAFFGQGTRLTVV.